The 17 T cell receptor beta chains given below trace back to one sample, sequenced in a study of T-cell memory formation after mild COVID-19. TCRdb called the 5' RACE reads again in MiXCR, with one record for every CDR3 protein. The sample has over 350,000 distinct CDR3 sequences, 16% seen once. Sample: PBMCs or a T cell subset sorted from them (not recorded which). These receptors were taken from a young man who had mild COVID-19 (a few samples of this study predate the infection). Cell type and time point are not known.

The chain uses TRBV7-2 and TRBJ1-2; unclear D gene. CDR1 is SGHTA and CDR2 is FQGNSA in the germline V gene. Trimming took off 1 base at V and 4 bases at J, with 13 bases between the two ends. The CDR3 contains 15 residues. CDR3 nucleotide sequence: TGTGCCAGCAGCTTAGTTGGGGAGTTGAGCTATGGCTACACCTTC. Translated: CASSLVGELSYGYTF.

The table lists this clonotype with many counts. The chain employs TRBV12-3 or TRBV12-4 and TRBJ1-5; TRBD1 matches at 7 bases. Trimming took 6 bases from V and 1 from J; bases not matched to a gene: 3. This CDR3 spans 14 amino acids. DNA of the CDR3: TGTGCCAGCAGCTTACAGGGGAGCAATCAGCCCCAGCATTTT. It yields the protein CASSLQGSNQPQHF.

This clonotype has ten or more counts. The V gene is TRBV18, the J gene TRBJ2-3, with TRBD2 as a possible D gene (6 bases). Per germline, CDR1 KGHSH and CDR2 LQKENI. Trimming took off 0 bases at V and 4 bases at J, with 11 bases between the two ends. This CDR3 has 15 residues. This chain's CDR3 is CASSPPRGGPDTQYF. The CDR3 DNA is TGTGCCAGCTCACCACCGAGGGGAGGCCCAGATACGCAGTATTTT. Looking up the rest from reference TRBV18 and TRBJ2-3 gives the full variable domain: NAGVMQNPRHLVRRRGQEARLRCSPMKGHSHVYWYRQLPEEGLKFMVYLQKENIIDESGMPKERFSAEFPKEGPSILRIQQVVRGDSAAYFCASSPPRGGPDTQYFGPGTRLTVL.

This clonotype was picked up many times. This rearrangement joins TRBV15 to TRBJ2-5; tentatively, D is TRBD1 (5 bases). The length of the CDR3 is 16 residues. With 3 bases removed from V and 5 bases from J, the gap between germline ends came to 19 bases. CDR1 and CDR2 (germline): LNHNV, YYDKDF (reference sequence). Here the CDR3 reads CATSSIHDGPGETQYF. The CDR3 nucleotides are TGTGCCACCAGCAGTATTCACGACGGGCCAGGGGAGACCCAGTACTTC.

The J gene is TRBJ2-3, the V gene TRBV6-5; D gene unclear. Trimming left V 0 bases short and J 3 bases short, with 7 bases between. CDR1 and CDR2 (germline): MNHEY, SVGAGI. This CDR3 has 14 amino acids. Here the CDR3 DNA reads TGTGCCAGCAGTTACTCGTTAGTTACAGATACGCAGTATTTT. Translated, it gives CASSYSLVTDTQYF.

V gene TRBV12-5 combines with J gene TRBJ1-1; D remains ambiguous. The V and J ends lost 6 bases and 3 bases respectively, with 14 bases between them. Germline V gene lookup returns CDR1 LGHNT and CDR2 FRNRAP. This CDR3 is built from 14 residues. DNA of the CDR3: TGTGCTAGTGGCCTGGTTCGGGAGGACACTGAAGCTTTCTTT. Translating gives CASGLVREDTEAFF.

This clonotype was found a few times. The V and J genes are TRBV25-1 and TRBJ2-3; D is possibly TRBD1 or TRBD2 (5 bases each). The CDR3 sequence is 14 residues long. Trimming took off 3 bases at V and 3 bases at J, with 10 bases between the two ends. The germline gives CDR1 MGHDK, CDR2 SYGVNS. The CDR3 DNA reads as TGTGCCAGCAGTGAGGGGGAGAGGACAGATACGCAGTATTTT. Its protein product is CASSEGERTDTQYF.

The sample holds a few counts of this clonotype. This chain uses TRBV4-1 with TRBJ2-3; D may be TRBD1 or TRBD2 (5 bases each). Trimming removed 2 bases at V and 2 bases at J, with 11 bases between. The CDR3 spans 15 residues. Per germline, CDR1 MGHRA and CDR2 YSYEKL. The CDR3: CASSQRQGATDTQYF. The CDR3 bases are TGCGCCAGCAGCCAACGCCAGGGAGCCACAGATACGCAGTATTTT.

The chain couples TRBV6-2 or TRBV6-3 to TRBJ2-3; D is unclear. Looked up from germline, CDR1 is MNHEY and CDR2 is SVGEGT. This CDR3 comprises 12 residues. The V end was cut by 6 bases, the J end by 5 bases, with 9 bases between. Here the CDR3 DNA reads TGTGCCAGCAGCCCAGCAGTAGATACGCAGTATTTT. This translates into CASSPAVDTQYF.

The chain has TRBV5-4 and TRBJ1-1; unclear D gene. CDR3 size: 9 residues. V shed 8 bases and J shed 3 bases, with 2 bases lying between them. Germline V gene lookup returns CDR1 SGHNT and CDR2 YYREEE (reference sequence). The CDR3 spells CARDTEAFF. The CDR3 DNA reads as TGTGCCAGAGACACTGAAGCTTTCTTT.

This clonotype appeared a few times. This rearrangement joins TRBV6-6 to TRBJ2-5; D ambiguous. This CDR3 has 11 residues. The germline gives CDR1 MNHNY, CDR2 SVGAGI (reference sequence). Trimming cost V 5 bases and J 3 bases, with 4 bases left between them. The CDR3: CASSTKETQYF. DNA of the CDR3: TGTGCCAGCAGTACGAAAGAGACCCAGTACTTC.

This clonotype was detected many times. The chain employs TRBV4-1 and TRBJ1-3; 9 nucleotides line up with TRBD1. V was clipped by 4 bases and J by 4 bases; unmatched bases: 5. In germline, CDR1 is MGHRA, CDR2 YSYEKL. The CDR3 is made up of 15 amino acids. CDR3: CASSPTGTGGNTIYF. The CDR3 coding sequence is TGCGCCAGCAGCCCAACCGGGACAGGGGGAAACACCATATATTTT.

The CDR3 loop is CASSRGQAEAFF. In nucleotides, the CDR3 is TGTGCCAGCAGCCGGGGACAGGCAGAAGCTTTCTTT. The rearrangement links TRBV7-9 to TRBJ1-1; 8 nucleotides match TRBD1. The germline CDR1 and CDR2 sequences are SEHNR and FQNEAQ (reference sequence). Unmatched junction bases numbered 4, after V lost 5 bases and J lost 8 bases. The length of the CDR3 is 12 residues.

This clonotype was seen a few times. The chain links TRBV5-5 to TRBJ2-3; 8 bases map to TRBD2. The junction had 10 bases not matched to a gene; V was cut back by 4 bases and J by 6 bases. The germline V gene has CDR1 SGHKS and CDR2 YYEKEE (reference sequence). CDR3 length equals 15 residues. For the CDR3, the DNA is TGTGCCAGCAGCAAGGGACTAGAGATCTTGGATACGCAGTATTTT. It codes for CASSKGLEILDTQYF.

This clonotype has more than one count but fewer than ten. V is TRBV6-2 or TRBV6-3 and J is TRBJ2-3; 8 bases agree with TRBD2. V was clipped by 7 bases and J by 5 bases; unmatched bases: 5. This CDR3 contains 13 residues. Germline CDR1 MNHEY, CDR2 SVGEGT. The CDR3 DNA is TGTGCCAGCACCAGAGCGGGGGTAGATACGCAGTATTTT. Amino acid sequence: CASTRAGVDTQYF.

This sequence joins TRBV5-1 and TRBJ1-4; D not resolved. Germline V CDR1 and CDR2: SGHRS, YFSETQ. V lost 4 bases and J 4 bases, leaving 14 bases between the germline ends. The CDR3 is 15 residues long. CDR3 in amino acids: CASSPVGNSNEKLFF. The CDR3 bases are TGCGCCAGCAGCCCCGTTGGAAACAGTAATGAAAAACTGTTTTTT.

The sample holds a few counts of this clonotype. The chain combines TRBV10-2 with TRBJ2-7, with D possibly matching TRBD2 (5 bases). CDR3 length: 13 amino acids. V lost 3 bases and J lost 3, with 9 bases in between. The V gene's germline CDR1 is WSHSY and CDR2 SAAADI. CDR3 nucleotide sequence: TGCGCCAGCAGTGAATCCCGGGGCTACGAGCAGTACTTC. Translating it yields CASSESRGYEQYF.